Below, 21 T cell receptor beta chains from the same sample are listed, as sequenced in a study of blood T cell repertoires in COVID-19. TCRdb's copy holds only in-frame clones and misses some; the assay was immunoSEQ multiplex PCR. Among some 120,000 clones listed, 70% to 90% were seen once. The material sequenced was peripheral blood. All receptors derive from a woman aged 55 to 70 with acute or convalescent COVID-19.

This clone was observed once. The V call is TRBV19, the J call TRBJ2-2, with TRBD2 matching over 10 bases. Germline V gene sequence: CDR1 LNHDA, CDR2 SQIVND (reference sequence). V lost 7 bases and J lost 7; bases outside the gene matches: 12. The length of the CDR3 is 16 residues. This chain's CDR3 is CASKKREGSSVGELFF. CDR3 nucleotide sequence: TGTGCCAGTAAGAAGCGGGAGGGCTCATCGGTCGGGGAGCTGTTTTTT.

The chain employs TRBV7-2 and TRBJ2-3; D unclear. The CDR3 has 15 residues. CDR1 is SGHTA, CDR2 FQGNSA, per germline. V gave up 1 base and J gave up 1 base, with 9 bases separating them. CDR3 DNA: TGTGCCAGCAGCTTAGGGCCCCGGGGCACAGATACGCAGTATTTT. Its protein is CASSLGPRGTDTQYF.

This clone was counted once. The chain uses TRBV7-3 and TRBJ2-2; a possible D gene is TRBD1 (6 bases). This CDR3 region has 14 residues. The germline gives CDR1 SGHTA, CDR2 FQGTGA. The germline V and J ends were trimmed by 5 bases and 1 base, with 8 bases remaining between them. CDR3 in amino acids: CASSPGQNTGELFF. The CDR3 DNA sequence: TGTGCCAGCAGCCCGGGACAGAACACCGGGGAGCTGTTTTTT. Using reference TRBV7-3 and TRBJ2-2 for the parts outside the CDR3, the full variable domain is GAGVSQTPSNKVTEKGKYVELRCDPISGHTALYWYRQSLGQGPEFLIYFQGTGAADDSGLPNDRFFAVRPEGSVSTLKIQRTERGDSAVYLCASSPGQNTGELFFGEGSRLTVL.

The chain recombines TRBV6-5 with TRBJ2-1; 8 positions match TRBD2. Germline loops: CDR1 MNHEY, CDR2 SVGAGI. V was clipped by 5 bases and J by 13 bases; unmatched bases: 10. The CDR3 runs to 13 residues. CDR3 region: CASSRSREEPQFF. Here the CDR3 DNA reads TGTGCCAGCAGTAGGTCGCGGGAGGAACCTCAGTTCTTC.

The V call is TRBV27, the J call TRBJ1-1; TRBD1 matches at 7 bases. With 5 bases clipped from V and 5 bases from J, the junction kept 11 bases outside the gene matches. CDR1 MNHEY and CDR2 SMNVEV come from the germline V gene (reference sequence). The CDR3 consists of 15 residues. Here the CDR3 DNA reads TGTGCCAGCAGTCCCTTGACAGGGAAGAGAACTGAAGCTTTCTTT. Its translation is CASSPLTGKRTEAFF.

The chain employs TRBV6-5 and TRBJ1-1; D is unresolved. Germline V gene lookup returns CDR1 MNHEY and CDR2 SVGAGI. V was cut by 4 bases and J by 3 bases, with 3 bases left in between. This CDR3 region has 11 residues. CDR3 loop: CASSSDTEAFF. The DNA for the CDR3 is TGTGCCAGCAGTTCAGACACTGAAGCTTTCTTT.

The V and J genes are TRBV29-1 and TRBJ1-2, with 10 bases matching TRBD1. Trimming removed 4 bases from V and 7 bases from J; junction bases left unmatched: 3. Germline lookup yields CDR1 SQVTM and CDR2 ANQGSEA. The CDR3 totals 12 residues. CDR3 sequence: CSVGQGALGYTF. CDR3 bases: TGCAGCGTTGGACAGGGGGCGCTTGGCTACACCTTC.

The rearrangement uses TRBV4-1 and TRBJ2-2; 9 bases line up with TRBD1. Germline CDR1 MGHRA, CDR2 YSYEKL. This CDR3 is built from 17 residues. Losses at the gene ends were 0 bases for V and 1 base for J; bases not matched to a gene: 3. DNA of the CDR3: TGCGCCAGCAGCCAAGAACCGACAGGGGGGAACACCGGGGAGCTGTTTTTT. Protein: CASSQEPTGGNTGELFF.

The chain combines TRBV30 with TRBJ2-2; D unresolved. V gave up 2 bases and J gave up 5 bases, with 12 bases separating them. The CDR3 length is 14 residues. CDR1 is GTSNPN and CDR2 is SVGIG in the germline V gene (reference sequence). CDR3 residues: CAWSRSDGTGELFF. For the CDR3, the DNA is TGTGCCTGGAGTCGGAGTGACGGAACCGGGGAGCTGTTTTTT.

CDR3 in amino acids: CASSPTGGVGYGYTF. The CDR3 DNA sequence: TGTGCCAGCAGCCCAACAGGGGGCGTTGGTTATGGCTACACCTTC. The chain uses TRBV5-4 and TRBJ1-2; 9 bases line up with TRBD1. The length of the CDR3 is 15 residues. V was pared by 4 bases and J by 5 bases, with 9 bases of the junction left unmatched. Germline-derived CDR1 and CDR2 are SGHNT and YYREEE (reference sequence).

The chain combines TRBV15 with TRBJ2-1; 7 positions match TRBD2. The V gene's germline CDR1 is LNHNV and CDR2 YYDKDF (reference sequence). The CDR3 extends over 17 amino acids. V shed 0 bases and J 7 bases; nucleotides not matched to a gene: 12. CDR3 region: CATSREGTLMGGNEQFF. The CDR3 coding sequence is TGTGCCACCAGCAGAGAAGGGACCCTAATGGGGGGGAATGAGCAGTTCTTC.

The chain carries TRBV9 and TRBJ2-3, with a weak D call TRBD1 (5 bases). CDR3 length: 11 amino acids. V lost 8 bases, J lost 6 bases, and 10 bases lay in between. Per the germline V gene, CDR1 is SGDLS and CDR2 is YYNGEE. CDR3 in amino acids: CASGKGDTQYF. The CDR3 bases are TGTGCCAGTGGGAAGGGGGATACGCAGTATTTT.

The chain joins TRBV5-6 to TRBJ1-6, with a weak D call TRBD1 (5 bases). V was trimmed by 4 bases and J by 9 bases, leaving 17 bases between them. This CDR3 spans 15 amino acids. From germline, CDR1 is SGHDT and CDR2 YYEEEE. The CDR3 DNA sequence: TGTGCCAGCAGCCTTTACCGGGGGGTAGGTTCACCCCTCCACTTT. Residues: CASSLYRGVGSPLHF.

The chain links TRBV9 to TRBJ1-5; D gene unclear. Germline V gene lookup returns CDR1 SGDLS and CDR2 YYNGEE. Trimming removed 0 bases from V and 8 bases from J, with 12 bases in between. The CDR3 is 14 residues long. CDR3 sequence (DNA): TGTGCCAGCAGCGTAGCGGCCGGGGATGAGCCCCAGCATTTT. Translating gives CASSVAAGDEPQHF.

V usage is TRBV7-9 and J usage is TRBJ2-7, with no clear D. V was clipped by 5 bases and J by 6 bases, with 14 bases between them. This CDR3 spans 13 amino acids. The germline V gene encodes CDR1 SEHNR and CDR2 FQNEAQ (reference sequence). The DNA for the CDR3 is TGTGCCAGCAGCCTCACCGCGGTGGGCGAGCAGTACTTC. Translation gives CASSLTAVGEQYF.

The chain employs TRBV7-9 and TRBJ2-7; weak D call: TRBD2 (6 bases). This CDR3 is 13 amino acids long. Germline V gene lookup returns CDR1 SEHNR and CDR2 FQNEAQ (reference sequence). The V end was cut by 5 bases, the J end by 3 bases, with 11 bases between. CDR3: CASSQGTFYEQYF. CDR3 sequence (DNA): TGTGCCAGCAGCCAAGGGACTTTCTACGAGCAGTACTTC.

The J gene is TRBJ1-1, the V gene TRBV6-5, with D unresolved. V was pared by 8 bases and J by 1 base, with 8 bases between. The CDR3 has 12 residues. The germline V gene has CDR1 MNHEY and CDR2 SVGAGI. CDR3 bases: TGTGCCAGCTGGAGGGCGAACACTGAAGCTTTCTTT. Its translation is CASWRANTEAFF.

J is TRBJ2-1 and V is TRBV10-3; D gene uncertain. Germline V gene data show CDR1 as ENHRY and CDR2 as SYGVKD. The ends were cut back, 2 bases at V and 8 bases at J, with 4 bases in the middle. CDR3 length: 11 amino acids. CDR3 loop: CAISERYEQFF. CDR3 nucleotides: TGTGCCATCAGTGAGCGGTATGAGCAGTTCTTC.

The chain couples TRBV12-3 or TRBV12-4 to TRBJ1-1, with unresolved D. The CDR3 consists of 13 residues. Trimming pared 1 base from V and 4 bases from J, leaving 7 bases between. This chain's CDR3 is CASSLGGSTEAFF. As DNA, the CDR3 is TGTGCCAGCAGTTTAGGCGGTAGCACTGAAGCTTTCTTT.

This clone was counted a single time. V and J are TRBV15 and TRBJ1-3; D ambiguous. Germline V lookup: CDR1 LNHNV, CDR2 YYDKDF (reference sequence). The CDR3 covers 17 residues. V was cut by 0 bases and J by 4 bases, with 16 bases left in between. CDR3 sequence: CATSRERVGAYGNTIYF. CDR3 coding DNA: TGTGCCACCAGCAGAGAGAGGGTGGGAGCTTACGGAAACACCATATATTTT.

The chain employs TRBV29-1 and TRBJ2-2, with TRBD2 matching over 7 bases. The CDR3 has 14 residues. V trimming: 6 bases; J trimming: 4 bases; junction bases outside the gene matches: 8. Germline assignment: CDR1 SQVTM and CDR2 ANQGSEA. The CDR3 DNA follows: TGCAGCGTAGGGTTAGCGGGCGTCACCGGGGAGCTGTTTTTT. Protein product: CSVGLAGVTGELFF.